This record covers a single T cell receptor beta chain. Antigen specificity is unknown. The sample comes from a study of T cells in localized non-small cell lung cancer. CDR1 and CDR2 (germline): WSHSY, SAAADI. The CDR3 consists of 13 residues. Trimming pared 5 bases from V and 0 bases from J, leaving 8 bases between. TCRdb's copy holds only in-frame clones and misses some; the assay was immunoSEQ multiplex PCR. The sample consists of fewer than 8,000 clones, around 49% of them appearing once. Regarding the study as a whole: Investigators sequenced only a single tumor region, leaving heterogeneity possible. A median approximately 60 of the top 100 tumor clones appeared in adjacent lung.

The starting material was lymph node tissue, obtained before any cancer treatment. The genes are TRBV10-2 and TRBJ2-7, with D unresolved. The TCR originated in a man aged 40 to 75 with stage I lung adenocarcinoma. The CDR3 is CASSPTYSYEQYF. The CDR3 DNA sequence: TGCGCCAGCAGTCCGACATACTCCTACGAGCAGTACTTC.